This T cell receptor beta chain originates from a study of a mutant IDH1 vaccine in newly diagnosed glioma. Time point: week 47, end of study. The study gave 300 ug of mutant IDH1 20-mer peptide per vaccine dose, with topical imiquimod. To note about this clone: What it binds is unknown.

TCRdb's copy holds only in-frame clones and misses some; the assay was immunoSEQ multiplex PCR. The data contain some 87,000 clones, roughly 77% of them singletons. CDR3 length: 14 residues. With 4 bases clipped from V and 7 bases from J, the junction kept 11 bases outside the gene matches. Germline V gene lookup returns CDR1 SGHNT and CDR2 YYREEE (reference sequence). V and J are TRBV5-4 and TRBJ2-7; 7 nucleotides agree with TRBD1. Here the sequenced sample was PBMCs, taken from a glioma patient whose treatment included an IDH1 peptide vaccine. The origin of this receptor is a man aged 35 to 55 with glioma. The CDR3 region is CASSPRQGVGEQYF. The CDR3 DNA is TGTGCCAGCAGCCCTAGACAGGGAGTAGGGGAGCAGTACTTC.